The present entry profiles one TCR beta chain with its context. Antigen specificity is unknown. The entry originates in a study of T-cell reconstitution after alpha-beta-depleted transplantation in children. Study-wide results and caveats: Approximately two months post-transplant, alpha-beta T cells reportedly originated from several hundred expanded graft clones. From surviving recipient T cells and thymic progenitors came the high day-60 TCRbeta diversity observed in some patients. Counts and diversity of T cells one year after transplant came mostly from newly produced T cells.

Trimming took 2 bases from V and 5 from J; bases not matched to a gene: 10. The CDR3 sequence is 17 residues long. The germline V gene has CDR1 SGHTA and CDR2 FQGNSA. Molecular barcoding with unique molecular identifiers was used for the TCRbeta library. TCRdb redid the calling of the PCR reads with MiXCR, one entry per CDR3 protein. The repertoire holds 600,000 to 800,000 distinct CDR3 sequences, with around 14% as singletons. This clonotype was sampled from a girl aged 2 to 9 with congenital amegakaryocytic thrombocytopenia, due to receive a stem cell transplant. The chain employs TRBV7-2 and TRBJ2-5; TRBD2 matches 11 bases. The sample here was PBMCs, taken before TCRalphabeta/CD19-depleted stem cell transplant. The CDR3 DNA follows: TGTGCCAGCAGCTTAAGCCTAGCGGGAGGAGCGAGGGAGACCCAGTACTTC. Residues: CASSLSLAGGARETQYF.